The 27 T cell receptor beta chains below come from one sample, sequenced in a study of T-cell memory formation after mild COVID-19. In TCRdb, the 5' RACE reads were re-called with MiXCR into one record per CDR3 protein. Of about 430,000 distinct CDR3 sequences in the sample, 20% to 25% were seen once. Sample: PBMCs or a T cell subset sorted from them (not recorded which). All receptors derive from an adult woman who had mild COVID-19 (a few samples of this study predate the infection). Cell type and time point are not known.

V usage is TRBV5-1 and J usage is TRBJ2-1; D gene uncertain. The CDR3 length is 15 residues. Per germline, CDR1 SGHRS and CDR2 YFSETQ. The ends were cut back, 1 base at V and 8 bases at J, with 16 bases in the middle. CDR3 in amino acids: CASSLRTAVPHEQFF. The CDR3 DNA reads TGCGCCAGCAGCTTGAGAACCGCGGTTCCTCATGAGCAGTTCTTC.

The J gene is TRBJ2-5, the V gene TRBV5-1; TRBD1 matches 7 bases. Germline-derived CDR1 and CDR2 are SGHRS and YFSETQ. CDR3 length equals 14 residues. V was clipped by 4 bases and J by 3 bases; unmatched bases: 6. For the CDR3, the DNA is TGCGCCAGCAGCAAGGACAGGAGAAAAGAGACCCAGTACTTC. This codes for CASSKDRRKETQYF.

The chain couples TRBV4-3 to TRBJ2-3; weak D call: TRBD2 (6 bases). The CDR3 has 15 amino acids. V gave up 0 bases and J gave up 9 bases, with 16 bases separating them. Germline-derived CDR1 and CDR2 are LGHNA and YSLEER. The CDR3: CASSQDHRGTNTQYF. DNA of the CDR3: TGCGCCAGCAGCCAAGATCACCGGGGGACGAACACGCAGTATTTT.

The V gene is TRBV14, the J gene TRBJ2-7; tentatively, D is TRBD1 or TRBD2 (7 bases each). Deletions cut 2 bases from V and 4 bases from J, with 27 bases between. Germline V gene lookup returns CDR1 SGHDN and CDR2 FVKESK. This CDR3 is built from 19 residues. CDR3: CASSQRNRGLQRRRYEQYF. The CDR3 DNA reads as TGTGCCAGCAGCCAACGAAACAGGGGACTACAAAGGAGGAGGTACGAGCAGTACTTC.

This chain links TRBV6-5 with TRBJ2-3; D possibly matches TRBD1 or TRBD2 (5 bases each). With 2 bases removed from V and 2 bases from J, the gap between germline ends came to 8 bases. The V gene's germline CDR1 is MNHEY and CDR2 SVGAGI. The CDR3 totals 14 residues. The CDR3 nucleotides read TGTGCCAGCAGTTACACCGGGACCACAGATACGCAGTATTTT. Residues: CASSYTGTTDTQYF.

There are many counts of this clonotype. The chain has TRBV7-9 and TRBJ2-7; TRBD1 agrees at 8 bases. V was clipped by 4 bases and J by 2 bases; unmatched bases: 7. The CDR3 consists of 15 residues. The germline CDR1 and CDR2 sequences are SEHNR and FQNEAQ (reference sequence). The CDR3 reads CASSYRQGSPYEQYF. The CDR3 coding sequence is TGTGCCAGCAGCTACCGACAGGGGTCTCCCTACGAGCAGTACTTC.

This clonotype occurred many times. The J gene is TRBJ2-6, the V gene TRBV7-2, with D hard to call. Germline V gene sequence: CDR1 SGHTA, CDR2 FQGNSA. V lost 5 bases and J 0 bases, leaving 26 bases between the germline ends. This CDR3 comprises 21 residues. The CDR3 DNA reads TGTGCCAGCAGCCCTTCGGTTGCCGGCACGCCGAATCACTCTGGGGCCAACGTCCTGACTTTC. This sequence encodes CASSPSVAGTPNHSGANVLTF.

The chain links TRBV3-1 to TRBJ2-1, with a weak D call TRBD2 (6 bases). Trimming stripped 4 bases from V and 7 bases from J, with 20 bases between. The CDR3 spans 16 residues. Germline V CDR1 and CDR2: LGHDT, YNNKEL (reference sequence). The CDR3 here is CASSPYDGLKKNEQFF. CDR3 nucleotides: TGTGCCAGCAGCCCGTACGACGGACTAAAAAAGAATGAGCAGTTCTTC.

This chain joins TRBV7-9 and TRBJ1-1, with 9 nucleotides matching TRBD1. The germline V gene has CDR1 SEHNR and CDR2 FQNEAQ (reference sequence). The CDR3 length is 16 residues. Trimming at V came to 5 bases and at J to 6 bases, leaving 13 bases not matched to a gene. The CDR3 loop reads CASSLSTGQGISEAFF. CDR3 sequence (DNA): TGTGCCAGCAGCCTCTCGACGGGACAGGGAATCTCTGAAGCTTTCTTT.

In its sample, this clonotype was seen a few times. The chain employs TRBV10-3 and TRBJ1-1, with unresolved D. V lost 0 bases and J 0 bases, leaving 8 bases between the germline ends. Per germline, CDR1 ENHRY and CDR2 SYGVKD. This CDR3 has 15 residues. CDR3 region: CAISESTLLNTEAFF. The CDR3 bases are TGTGCCATCAGTGAGTCCACACTTTTGAACACTGAAGCTTTCTTT.

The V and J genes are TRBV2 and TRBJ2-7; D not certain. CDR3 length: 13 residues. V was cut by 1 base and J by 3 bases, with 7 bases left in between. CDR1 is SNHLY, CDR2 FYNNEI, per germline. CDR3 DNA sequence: TGTGCCAGCAGTGAAGGTGGCCTCTACGAGCAGTACTTC. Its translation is CASSEGGLYEQYF. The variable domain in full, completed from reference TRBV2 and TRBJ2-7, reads EPEVTQTPSHQVTQMGQEVILRCVPISNHLYFYWYRQILGQKVEFLVSFYNNEISEKSEIFDDQFSVERPDGSNFTLKIRSTKLEDSAMYFCASSEGGLYEQYFGPGTRLTVT.

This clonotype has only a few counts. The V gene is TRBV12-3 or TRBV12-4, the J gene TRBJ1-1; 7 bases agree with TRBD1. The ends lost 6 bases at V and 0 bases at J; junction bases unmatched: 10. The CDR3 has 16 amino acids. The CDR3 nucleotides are TGTGCCAGCAGATCTTTGGGGACAGATCTGAACACTGAAGCTTTCTTT. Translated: CASRSLGTDLNTEAFF.

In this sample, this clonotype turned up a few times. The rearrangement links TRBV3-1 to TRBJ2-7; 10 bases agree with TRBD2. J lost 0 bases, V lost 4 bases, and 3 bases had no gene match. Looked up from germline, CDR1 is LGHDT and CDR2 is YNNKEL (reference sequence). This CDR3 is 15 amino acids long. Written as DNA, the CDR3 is TGTGCCAGCAGCCCAACTAGCGGGGCCTCCTACGAGCAGTACTTC. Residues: CASSPTSGASYEQYF.

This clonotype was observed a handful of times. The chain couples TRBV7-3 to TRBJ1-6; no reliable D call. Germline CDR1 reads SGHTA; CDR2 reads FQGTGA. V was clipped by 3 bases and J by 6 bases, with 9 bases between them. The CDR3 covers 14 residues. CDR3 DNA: TGTGCCAGCAGCTTCGGGCAGCCTAATTCACCCCTCCACTTT. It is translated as CASSFGQPNSPLHF. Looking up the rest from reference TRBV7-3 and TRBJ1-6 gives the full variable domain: GAGVSQTPSNKVTEKGKYVELRCDPISGHTALYWYRQSLGQGPEFLIYFQGTGAADDSGLPNDRFFAVRPEGSVSTLKIQRTERGDSAVYLCASSFGQPNSPLHFGNGTRLTVT.

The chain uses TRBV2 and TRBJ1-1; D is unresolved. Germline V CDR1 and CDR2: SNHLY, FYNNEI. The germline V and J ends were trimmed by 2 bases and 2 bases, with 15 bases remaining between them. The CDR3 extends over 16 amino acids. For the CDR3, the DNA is TGTGCCAGCAGTGAACGAGAAGACCGAACAAACACTGAAGCTTTCTTT. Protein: CASSEREDRTNTEAFF.

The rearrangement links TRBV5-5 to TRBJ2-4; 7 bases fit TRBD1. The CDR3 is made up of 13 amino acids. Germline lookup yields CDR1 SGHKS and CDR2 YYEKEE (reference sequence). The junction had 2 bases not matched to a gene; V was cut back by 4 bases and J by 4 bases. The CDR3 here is CASSLQGKNIQYF. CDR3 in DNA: TGTGCCAGCAGCCTACAGGGGAAAAACATTCAGTACTTC.

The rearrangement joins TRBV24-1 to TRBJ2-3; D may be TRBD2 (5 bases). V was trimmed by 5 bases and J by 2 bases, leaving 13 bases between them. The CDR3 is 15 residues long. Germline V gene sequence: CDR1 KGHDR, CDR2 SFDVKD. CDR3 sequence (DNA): TGTGCCACCAGTGCCGGGGTGTTCGTCACAGATACGCAGTATTTT. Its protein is CATSAGVFVTDTQYF.

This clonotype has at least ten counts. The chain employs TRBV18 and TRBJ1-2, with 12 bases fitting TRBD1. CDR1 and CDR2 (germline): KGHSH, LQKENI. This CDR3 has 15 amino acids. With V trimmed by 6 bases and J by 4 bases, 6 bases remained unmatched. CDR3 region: CASSPGQGALYGYTF. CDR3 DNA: TGTGCCAGCTCCCCGGGACAGGGGGCCCTCTATGGCTACACCTTC.

The CDR3 sequence is CASSPQRTAGGETQYF. The CDR3 DNA sequence: TGTGCCAGCTCACCGCAGAGGACAGCCGGGGGGGAGACCCAGTACTTC. The V gene is TRBV18, the J gene TRBJ2-5; tentative D call: TRBD2 (7 bases). The germline CDR1 and CDR2 sequences are KGHSH and LQKENI. Deletions cut 3 bases from V and 5 bases from J, with 19 bases between. CDR3 size: 16 residues. The entire variable domain, with the rest obtained from reference TRBV18 and TRBJ2-5, is as follows: NAGVMQNPRHLVRRRGQEARLRCSPMKGHSHVYWYRQLPEEGLKFMVYLQKENIIDESGMPKERFSAEFPKEGPSILRIQQVVRGDSAAYFCASSPQRTAGGETQYFGPGTRLLVL.

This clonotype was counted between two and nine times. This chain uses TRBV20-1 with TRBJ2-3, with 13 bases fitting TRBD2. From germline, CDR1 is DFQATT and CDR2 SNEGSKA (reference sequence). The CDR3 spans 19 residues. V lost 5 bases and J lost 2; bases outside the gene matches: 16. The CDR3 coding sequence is TGCAGTGCTCGACCTTGGGGGACTAGCGGGGCCGGGTCCACAGATACGCAGTATTTT. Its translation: CSARPWGTSGAGSTDTQYF.

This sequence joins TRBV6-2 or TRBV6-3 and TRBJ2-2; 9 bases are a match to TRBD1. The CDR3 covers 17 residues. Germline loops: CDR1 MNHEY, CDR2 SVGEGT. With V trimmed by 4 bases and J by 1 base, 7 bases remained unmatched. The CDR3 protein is CASSLHRGQGNTGELFF. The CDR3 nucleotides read TGTGCCAGCAGTTTACACAGGGGGCAGGGGAACACCGGGGAGCTGTTTTTT.

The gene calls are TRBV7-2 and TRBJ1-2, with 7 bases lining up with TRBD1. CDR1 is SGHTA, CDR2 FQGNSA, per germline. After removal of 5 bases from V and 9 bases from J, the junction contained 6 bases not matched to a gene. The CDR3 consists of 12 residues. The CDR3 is CASSRDRESYTF. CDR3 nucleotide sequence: TGTGCCAGCAGCCGAGACAGGGAGAGCTACACCTTC.

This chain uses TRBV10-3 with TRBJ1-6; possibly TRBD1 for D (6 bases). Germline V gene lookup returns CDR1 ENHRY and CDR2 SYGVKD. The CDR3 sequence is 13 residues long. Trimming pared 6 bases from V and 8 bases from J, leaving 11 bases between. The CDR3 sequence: CAISGGADSPLHF. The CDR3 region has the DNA TGTGCCATCAGCGGGGGGGCGGATTCACCCCTCCACTTT.

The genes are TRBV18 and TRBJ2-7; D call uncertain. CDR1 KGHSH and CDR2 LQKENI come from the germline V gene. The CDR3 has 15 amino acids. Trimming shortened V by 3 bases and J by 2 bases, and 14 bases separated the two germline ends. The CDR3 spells CASSPGMETTYEQYF. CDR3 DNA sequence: TGTGCCAGCTCACCGGGTATGGAAACCACCTACGAGCAGTACTTC.

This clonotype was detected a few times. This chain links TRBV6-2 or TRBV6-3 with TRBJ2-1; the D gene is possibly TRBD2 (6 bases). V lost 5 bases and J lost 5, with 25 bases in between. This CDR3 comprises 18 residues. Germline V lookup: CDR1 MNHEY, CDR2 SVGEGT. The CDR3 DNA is TGTGCCAGCAGTAAAAGGGAAGGTGACGGGAGTTTCGACAATGAGCAGTTCTTC. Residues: CASSKREGDGSFDNEQFF.

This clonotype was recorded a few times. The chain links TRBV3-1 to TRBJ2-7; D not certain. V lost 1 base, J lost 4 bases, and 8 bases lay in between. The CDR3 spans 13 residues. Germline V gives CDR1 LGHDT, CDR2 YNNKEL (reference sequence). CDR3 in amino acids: CASSQGPSYEQYF. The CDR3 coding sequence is TGTGCCAGCAGCCAAGGGCCTTCTTACGAGCAGTACTTC.

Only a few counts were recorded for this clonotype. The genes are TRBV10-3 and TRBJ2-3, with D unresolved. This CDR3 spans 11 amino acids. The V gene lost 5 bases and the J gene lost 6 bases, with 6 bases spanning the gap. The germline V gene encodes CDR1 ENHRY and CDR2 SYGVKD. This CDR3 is CAISSWDTQYF. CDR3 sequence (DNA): TGTGCCATCAGTAGCTGGGATACGCAGTATTTT.